The table lists the clone carrying this TCR beta chain with many counts. The V gene's germline CDR1 is MGHDK and CDR2 SYGVNS. Trimming shortened V by 4 bases and J by 2 bases, and 11 bases separated the two germline ends. The CDR3 has 14 amino acids. The data were taken from a study of prognosis after radiotherapy for stage I lung cancer. The TCR beta CDR3 region was amplified from genomic DNA, with two rounds of multiplex PCR being used for the amplification. For every TRBV and TRBJ gene, a specific primer was used in first-round PCR. TCRdb ran MiXCR on the multiplex PCR reads and lists one entry per CDR3 protein. The sample contains nearly 35,000 distinct CDR3 sequences, under 40% of which appear only once.

The sequence derives from a donor aged 50 or older with non-small cell lung cancer. V usage is TRBV25-1 and J usage is TRBJ2-5; D is perhaps TRBD1 (6 bases). The material sequenced was PBMCs, taken before or after stereotactic body radiation therapy (not recorded which). CDR3 bases: TGTGCCAGCAGTGGTCGGACAGCACAAGAGACCCAGTACTTC. Translation gives CASSGRTAQETQYF.